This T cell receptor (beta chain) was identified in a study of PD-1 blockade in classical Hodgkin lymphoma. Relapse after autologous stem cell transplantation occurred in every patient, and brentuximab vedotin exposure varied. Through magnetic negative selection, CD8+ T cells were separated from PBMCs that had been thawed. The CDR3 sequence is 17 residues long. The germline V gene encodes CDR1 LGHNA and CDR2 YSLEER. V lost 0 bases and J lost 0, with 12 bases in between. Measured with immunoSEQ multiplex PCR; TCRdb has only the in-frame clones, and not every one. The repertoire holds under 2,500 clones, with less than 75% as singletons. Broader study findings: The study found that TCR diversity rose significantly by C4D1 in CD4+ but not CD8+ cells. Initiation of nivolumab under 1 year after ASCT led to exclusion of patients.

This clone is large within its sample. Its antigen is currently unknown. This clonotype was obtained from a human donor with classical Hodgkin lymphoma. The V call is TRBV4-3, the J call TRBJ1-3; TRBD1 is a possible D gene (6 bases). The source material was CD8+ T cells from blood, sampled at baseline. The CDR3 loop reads CASSQERQASSGNTIYF. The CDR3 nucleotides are TGCGCCAGCAGCCAAGAGCGACAGGCGAGCTCTGGAAACACCATATATTTT.